The clone carrying this T cell receptor beta chain was seen more than once but under ten times. The germline CDR1 and CDR2 sequences are SGHTA and FQGNSA. The CDR3 totals 14 residues. V lost 5 bases and J lost 1, with 11 bases in between. This sample is part of a study of Ad26.COV2.S vaccination and SARS-CoV-2 variants. Treatment denoted: 15 to 20 received Ad26.COV2.S at low or high dose, single or two shots; roughly five received placebo; per-sample allocation not given. Specimen acquisition occurred on day 63 following the initial vaccine or placebo injection. Ad26 vector vaccine expressed Wuhan-strain SARS-CoV-2 spike. Profiled with immunoSEQ multiplex PCR; TCRdb holds only in-frame clones, not every one. This sample has roughly 350,000 clones, with 65% to 90% found just once.

The input for sequencing was peripheral blood, taken in a trial of Ad26.COV2.S vaccine versus placebo. The chain is built from TRBV7-2 and TRBJ1-1; D is ambiguous. The origin of this receptor is a person between 18 and 59 years old who received the Ad26.COV2.S COVID-19 vaccine or a placebo. The CDR3 here is CASSRVGRNTEAFF. CDR3 nucleotides: TGTGCCAGCAGCCGCGTGGGGAGGAACACTGAAGCTTTCTTT.